This TCR beta chain derives from a study of T cell repertoires in ileal Crohn's disease. Overall study context: About half received postoperative treatment, 10 to 11 with thiopurines and 15 to 20 anti-TNF. General study results and limits: High-frequency clones were more common in sorted CD8 than CD4 cells.

The CDR3 loop spans 14 amino acids. Looked up from germline, CDR1 is SGHRS and CDR2 is YFSETQ. V trimming: 4 bases; J trimming: 6 bases; junction bases outside the gene matches: 6. TCRdb's table, derived via immunoSEQ multiplex PCR, lists solely in-frame clones and lacks some. Of 3,500 to 4,500 clones listed, around 71% are singletons. Remarks on this clone: As yet, its antigen is unknown.

Time point described: neoterminal ileum biopsy at postoperative endoscopy, about 6 months after surgery. The chain employs TRBV5-1 and TRBJ1-4; 7 positions match TRBD1. This TCR derives from an adult with Crohn's disease. Sequencing used ileal tissue. Here the CDR3 DNA reads TGCGCCAGCAGCAGCAGGGGGATGCATGAAAAACTGTTTTTT. Its translation is CASSSRGMHEKLFF.